The clone carrying this T cell receptor beta chain was picked up a small number of times. Its matching antigen is unknown. TCRdb recomputed calls from the reads with MiXCR, one row per CDR3 protein. The table shows about 740,000 distinct CDR3 sequences, with 30% to 40% occurring only once. This specimen comes from a study of T cell repertoires in cytomegalovirus infection. Study at large: Public TCR beta signatures indicated both CMV infection and matching HLA type. General study results and limits: Cumulative public TCR beta family frequency identified carriers of CMV plus the relevant HLA.

The germline V gene has CDR1 MNHEY and CDR2 SVGEGT. This CDR3 comprises 14 residues. With 1 base clipped from V and 7 bases from J, the junction kept 2 bases outside the gene matches. This receptor was identified in a human donor in good health (CMV status not recorded). Some clones in this sample may be carry-over from other donors' samples. The chain combines TRBV6-2 or TRBV6-3 with TRBJ2-7; 12 nucleotides match TRBD1. The input for sequencing was cultured PBMCs, taken from culture after CMV antigen stimulation. CDR3 coding DNA: TGTGCCAGCAGTTACTGGGACAGGGGGCTTGAGCAGTACTTC. Translating gives CASSYWDRGLEQYF.